The 10 T cell receptor beta chains below were found in one sample sequenced in a study of blood T cell repertoires in COVID-19. Here immunoSEQ multiplex PCR was the method, and the copy in TCRdb shows in-frame clones only, minus some. The top ten clones hold roughly a tenth of a sample with roughly 250,000 clones, around 83% of them seen once. Sequenced sample: peripheral blood. Receptor source: a woman of 80 years or more with acute or convalescent COVID-19.

The chain is built from TRBV2 and TRBJ1-1; TRBD1 might be the D (6 bases). The ends were cut back, 6 bases at V and 2 bases at J, with 10 bases in the middle. The germline V gene encodes CDR1 SNHLY and CDR2 FYNNEI. The CDR3 length is 13 residues. CDR3 protein: CASSLDSNTEAFF. As DNA, the CDR3 is TGTGCCAGCAGCCTGGACAGCAACACTGAAGCTTTCTTT. The full variable domain, with the rest looked up from reference TRBV2 and TRBJ1-1, is EPEVTQTPSHQVTQMGQEVILRCVPISNHLYFYWYRQILGQKVEFLVSFYNNEISEKSEIFDDQFSVERPDGSNFTLKIRSTKLEDSAMYFCASSLDSNTEAFFGQGTRLTVV.

J is TRBJ1-5 and V is TRBV12-3 or TRBV12-4, with D possibly matching TRBD1 (6 bases). The germline V and J ends were trimmed by 4 bases and 9 bases, with 13 bases remaining between them. This CDR3 has 13 amino acids. CDR3 in DNA: TGTGCCAGCAGTTCGGACAGACGAATGCCCCAGCATTTT. The encoded protein is CASSSDRRMPQHF.

The chain has TRBV4-1 and TRBJ2-2, with 11 bases lining up with TRBD2. The CDR3 is 18 amino acids. Germline V gene sequence: CDR1 MGHRA, CDR2 YSYEKL. The ends lost 1 base at V and 2 bases at J; junction bases unmatched: 6. CDR3 DNA: TGCGCCAGCAGCCAAGTTAAGCTAGCGGGGGGAAACACCGGGGAGCTGTTTTTT. It yields the protein CASSQVKLAGGNTGELFF.

This clone was seen a few times. A junction boundary mismatches the germline segment, possibly from a read error. The V call is TRBV6-5, the J call TRBJ2-2, with a tentative D call TRBD2 (5 bases). CDR3 length: 14 amino acids. CDR1 MNHEY and CDR2 SVGAGI come from the germline V gene. The chain's CDR3 is CASSYSGNNGELFF. The CDR3, as DNA: TGTGCCAGCAGTTACTCCGGGAACAACGGGGAGCTGTTTTTT.

The V call is TRBV10-3, the J call TRBJ2-5, with D perhaps TRBD2 (5 bases). Trimming shortened V by 7 bases and J by 3 bases, and 12 bases separated the two germline ends. The CDR3 is 13 residues long. From germline, CDR1 is ENHRY and CDR2 SYGVKD. This CDR3 is CAITRGLKETQYF. The CDR3, as DNA: TGTGCCATCACCCGAGGGCTAAAAGAGACCCAGTACTTC.

This sequence joins TRBV24-1 and TRBJ2-3; weak D call: TRBD1 (5 bases). The CDR3 runs 17 residues. The germline V gene has CDR1 KGHDR and CDR2 SFDVKD. Between the trimmed V and J ends, which lost 4 bases and 7 bases, there was a span of 23 bases. CDR3 sequence reads: CATSEPTAPLTINTQYF. CDR3 in DNA: TGTGCCACCAGTGAACCGACAGCGCCTCTAACAATAAATACGCAGTATTTT.

This chain links TRBV5-8 with TRBJ1-4, with a tentative D call TRBD1 (5 bases). Germline CDR1 and CDR2: SGHTS and YDEGEE. The CDR3 is 16 amino acids. V lost 4 bases, J lost 4 bases, and 17 bases lay in between. The CDR3 nucleotides read TGTGCCAGCAGCCCCAGGAGTGGGGCAGTTAATGAAAAACTGTTTTTT. Translating gives CASSPRSGAVNEKLFF.

The genes are TRBV7-3 and TRBJ2-5, with TRBD2 matching over 12 bases. Germline CDR1 SGHTA, CDR2 FQGTGA. Trimming took 5 bases from V and 5 from J; bases not matched to a gene: 9. This CDR3 spans 16 amino acids. CDR3 sequence: CASSLSGLAGRETQYF. DNA of the CDR3: TGTGCCAGCAGCCTATCAGGACTAGCGGGGAGGGAGACCCAGTACTTC.

The chain carries TRBV20-1 and TRBJ1-1; D call uncertain. The CDR3 loop spans 11 amino acids. Germline CDR1 is DFQATT and CDR2 is SNEGSKA (reference sequence). The V gene lost 6 bases and the J gene lost 4 bases, with 9 bases spanning the gap. The CDR3 loop is CSATPGTEAFF. The CDR3, as DNA: TGCAGTGCAACGCCCGGCACTGAAGCTTTCTTT.

CDR3 nucleotides: TGTGCCAGCAGCTCCCGGGGAGGGGGCTATGGCTACACCTTC. Translation: CASSSRGGGYGYTF. The V call is TRBV7-2, the J call TRBJ1-2, with D possibly matching TRBD1 (6 bases). CDR3 size: 14 residues. The germline V gene encodes CDR1 SGHTA and CDR2 FQGNSA. Trimming stripped 4 bases from V and 4 bases from J, with 13 bases between.